The source of this T cell receptor (beta chain) is a study of CD8 T cells in ankylosing spondylitis. Study conclusions and caveats: Among TCR beta sequences, a motif of several highly homologous variants appeared characteristic of ankylosing spondylitis blood. Reportedly, matched ankylosing spondylitis synovial fluid was significantly enriched for disease-linked clones.

Preparation of TCR beta libraries was done by quantitative 5'-RACE with molecular barcodes. TCRdb passed the 5' RACE reads through MiXCR, listing each CDR3 protein once. The sample holds around 39,000 distinct CDR3 sequences, 15% to 20% seen once. In germline, CDR1 is GTSNPN, CDR2 SVGIG (reference sequence). Germline trimming cut 4 bases from V and 7 bases from J; bases unmatched to any gene: 9. The CDR3 covers 14 residues. This clonotype was seen a few times. The antigen is undetermined. The rearrangement links TRBV30 to TRBJ2-1; 8 nucleotides line up with TRBD2. The receptor was isolated from a male donor with ankylosing spondylitis or in good health (not recorded which). The sample consisted of blood. Here the CDR3 reads CAWKYGVAGNEQFF. Written as DNA, the CDR3 is TGTGCCTGGAAATACGGGGTAGCGGGAAATGAGCAGTTCTTC. The full variable domain, in which reference TRBV30 and TRBJ2-1 provide the parts outside the CDR3, is SQTIHQWPATLVQPVGSPLSLECTVEGTSNPNLYWYRQAAGRGLQLLFYSVGIGQISSEVPQNLSASRPQDRQFILSSKKLLLSDSGFYLCAWKYGVAGNEQFFGPGTRLTVL.